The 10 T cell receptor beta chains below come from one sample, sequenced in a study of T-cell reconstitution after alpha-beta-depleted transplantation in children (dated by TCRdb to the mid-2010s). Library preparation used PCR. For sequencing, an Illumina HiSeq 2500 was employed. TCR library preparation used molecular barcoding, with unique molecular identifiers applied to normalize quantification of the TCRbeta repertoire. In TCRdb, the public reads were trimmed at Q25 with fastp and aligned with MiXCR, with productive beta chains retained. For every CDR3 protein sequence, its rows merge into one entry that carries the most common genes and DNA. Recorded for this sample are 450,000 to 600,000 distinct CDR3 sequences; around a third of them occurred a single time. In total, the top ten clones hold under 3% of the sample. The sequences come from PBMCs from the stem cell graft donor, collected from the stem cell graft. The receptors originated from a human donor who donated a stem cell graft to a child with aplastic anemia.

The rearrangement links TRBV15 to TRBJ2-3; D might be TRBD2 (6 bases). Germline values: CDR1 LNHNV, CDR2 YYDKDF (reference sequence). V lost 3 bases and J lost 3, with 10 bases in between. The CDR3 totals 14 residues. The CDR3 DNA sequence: TGTGCCACCAGCAGGGAGGGCAGGACAGATACGCAGTATTTT. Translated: CATSREGRTDTQYF.

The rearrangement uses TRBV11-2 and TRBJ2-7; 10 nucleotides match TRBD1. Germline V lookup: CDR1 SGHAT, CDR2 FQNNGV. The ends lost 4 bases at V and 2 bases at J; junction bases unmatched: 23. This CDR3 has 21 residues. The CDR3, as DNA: TGTGCCAGCAGCTCGTCCCGGGACAGGGGAAGGGTAGCGGGATCCGCCTACGAGCAGTACGTC. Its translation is CASSSSRDRGRVAGSAYEQYV.

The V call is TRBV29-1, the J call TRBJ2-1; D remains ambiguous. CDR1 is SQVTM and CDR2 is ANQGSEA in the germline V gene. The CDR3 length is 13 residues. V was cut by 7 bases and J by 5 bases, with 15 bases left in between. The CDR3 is CSAGTGLHNEQFF. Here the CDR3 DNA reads TGCAGCGCCGGCACGGGTCTCCACAATGAGCAGTTCTTC.

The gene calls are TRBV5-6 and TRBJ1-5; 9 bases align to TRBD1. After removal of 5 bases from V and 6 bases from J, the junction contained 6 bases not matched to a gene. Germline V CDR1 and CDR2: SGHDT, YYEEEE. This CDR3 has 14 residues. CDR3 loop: CASSSPDRGQPQHF. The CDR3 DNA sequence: TGTGCCAGCAGTTCCCCGGACAGGGGTCAGCCCCAGCATTTT.

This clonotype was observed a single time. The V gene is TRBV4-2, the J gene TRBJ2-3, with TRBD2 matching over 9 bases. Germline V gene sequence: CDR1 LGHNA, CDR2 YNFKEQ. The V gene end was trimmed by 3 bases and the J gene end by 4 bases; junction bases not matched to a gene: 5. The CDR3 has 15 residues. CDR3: CASSHPGTSPDTQYF. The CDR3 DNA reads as TGTGCCAGCAGCCACCCTGGGACTAGCCCAGATACGCAGTATTTT.

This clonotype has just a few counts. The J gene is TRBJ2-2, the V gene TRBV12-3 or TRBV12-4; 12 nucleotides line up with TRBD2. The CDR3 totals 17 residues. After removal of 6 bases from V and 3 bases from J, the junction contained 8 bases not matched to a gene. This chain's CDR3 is CASRRYRLAGDTGELFF. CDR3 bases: TGTGCCAGCAGGCGATACCGACTAGCGGGAGACACCGGGGAGCTGTTTTTT.

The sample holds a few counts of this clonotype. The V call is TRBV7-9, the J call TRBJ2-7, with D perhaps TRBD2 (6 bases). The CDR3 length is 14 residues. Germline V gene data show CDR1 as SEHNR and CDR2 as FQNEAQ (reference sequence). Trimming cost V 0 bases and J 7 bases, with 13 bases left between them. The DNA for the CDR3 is TGTGCCAGCAGCTTAGCGGTAATCGGGGGAGAGCAGTACTTC. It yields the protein CASSLAVIGGEQYF.

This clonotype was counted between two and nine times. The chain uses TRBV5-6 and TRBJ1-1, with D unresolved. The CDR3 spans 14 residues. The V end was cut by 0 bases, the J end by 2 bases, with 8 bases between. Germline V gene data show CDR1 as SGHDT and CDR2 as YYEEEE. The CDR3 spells CASSLGTDNTEAFF. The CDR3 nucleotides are TGTGCCAGCAGCTTGGGTACAGATAACACTGAAGCTTTCTTT.

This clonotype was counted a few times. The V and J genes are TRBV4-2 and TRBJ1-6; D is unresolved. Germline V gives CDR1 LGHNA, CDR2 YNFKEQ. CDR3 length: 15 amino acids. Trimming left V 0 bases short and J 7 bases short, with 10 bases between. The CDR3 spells CASSQDNDRNSPLHF. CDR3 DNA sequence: TGTGCCAGCAGCCAAGACAACGACCGAAATTCACCCCTCCACTTT.

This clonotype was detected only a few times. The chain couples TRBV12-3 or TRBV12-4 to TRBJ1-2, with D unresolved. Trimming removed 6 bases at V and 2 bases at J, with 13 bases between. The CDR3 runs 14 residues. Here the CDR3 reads CASSLRAINYGYTF. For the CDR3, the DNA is TGTGCCAGCAGCCTTAGGGCCATAAACTATGGCTACACCTTC.